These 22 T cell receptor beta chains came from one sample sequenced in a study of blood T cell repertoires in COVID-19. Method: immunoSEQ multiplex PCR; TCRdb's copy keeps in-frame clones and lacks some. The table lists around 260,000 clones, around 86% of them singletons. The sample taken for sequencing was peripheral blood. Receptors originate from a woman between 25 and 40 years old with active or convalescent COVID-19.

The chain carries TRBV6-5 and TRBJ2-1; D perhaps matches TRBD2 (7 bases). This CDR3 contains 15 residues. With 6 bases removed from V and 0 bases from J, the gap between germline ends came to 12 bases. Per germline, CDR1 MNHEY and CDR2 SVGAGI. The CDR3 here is CASRKGGTSYNEQFF. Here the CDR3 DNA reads TGTGCCAGCAGAAAGGGGGGGACCTCCTACAATGAGCAGTTCTTC.

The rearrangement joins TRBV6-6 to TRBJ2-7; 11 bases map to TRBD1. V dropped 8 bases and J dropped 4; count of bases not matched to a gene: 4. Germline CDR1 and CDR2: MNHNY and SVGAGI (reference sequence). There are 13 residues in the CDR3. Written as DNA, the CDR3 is TGTGCCAGCCGGACAGGGGGCAAGTACGAGCAGTACTTC. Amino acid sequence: CASRTGGKYEQYF.

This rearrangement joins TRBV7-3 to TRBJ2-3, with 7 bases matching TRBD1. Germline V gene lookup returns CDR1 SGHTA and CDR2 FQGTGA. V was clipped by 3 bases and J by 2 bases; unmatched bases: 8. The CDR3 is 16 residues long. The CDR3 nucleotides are TGTGCCAGCAGCTTGGTAGGGGGCTCACCCACAGATACGCAGTATTTT. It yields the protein CASSLVGGSPTDTQYF.

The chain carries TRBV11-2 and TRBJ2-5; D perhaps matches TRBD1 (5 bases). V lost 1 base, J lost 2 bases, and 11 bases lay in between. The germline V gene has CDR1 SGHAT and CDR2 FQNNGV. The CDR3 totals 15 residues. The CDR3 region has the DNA TGTGCCAGCAGCTTAGCGGCAGGGTTACAAGAGACCCAGTACTTC. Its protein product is CASSLAAGLQETQYF.

CDR3 in amino acids: CASSQSGVGELFF. The CDR3 DNA reads as TGCGCCAGCAGCCAATCAGGGGTAGGGGAGCTGTTTTTT. This chain uses TRBV4-3 with TRBJ2-2; possibly TRBD1 for D (6 bases). Deletions cut 2 bases from V and 8 bases from J, with 9 bases between. Germline-derived CDR1 and CDR2 are LGHNA and YSLEER. The CDR3 contains 13 residues.

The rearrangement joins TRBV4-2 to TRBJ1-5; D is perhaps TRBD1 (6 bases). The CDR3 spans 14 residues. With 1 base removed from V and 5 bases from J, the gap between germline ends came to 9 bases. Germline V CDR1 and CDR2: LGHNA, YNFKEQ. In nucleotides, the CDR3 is TGTGCCAGCAGCCAAGGGACAGTGGATCAGCCCCAGCATTTT. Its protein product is CASSQGTVDQPQHF.

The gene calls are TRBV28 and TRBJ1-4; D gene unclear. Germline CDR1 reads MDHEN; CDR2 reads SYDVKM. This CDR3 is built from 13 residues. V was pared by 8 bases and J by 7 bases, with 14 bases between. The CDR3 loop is CASYLSGGEKLFF. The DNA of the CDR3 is TGTGCCAGCTACCTTTCTGGCGGTGAAAAACTGTTTTTT.

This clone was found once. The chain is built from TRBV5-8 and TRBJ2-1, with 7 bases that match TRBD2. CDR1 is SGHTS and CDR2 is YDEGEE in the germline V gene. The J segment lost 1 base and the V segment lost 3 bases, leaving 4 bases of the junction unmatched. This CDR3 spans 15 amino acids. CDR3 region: CASSSGTTSYNEQFF. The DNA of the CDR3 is TGTGCCAGCAGCTCCGGGACTACATCCTACAATGAGCAGTTCTTC. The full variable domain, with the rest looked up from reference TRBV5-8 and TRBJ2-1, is EAGVTQSPTHLIKTRGQQATLRCSPISGHTSVYWYQQALGLGLQFLLWYDEGEERNRGNFPPRFSGRQFPNYSSELNVNALELEDSALYLCASSSGTTSYNEQFFGPGTRLTVL.

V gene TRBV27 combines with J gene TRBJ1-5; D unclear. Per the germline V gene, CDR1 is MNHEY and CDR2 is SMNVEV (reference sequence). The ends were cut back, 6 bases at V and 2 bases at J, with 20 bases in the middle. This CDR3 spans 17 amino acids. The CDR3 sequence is CASSSNVNKRGNQPQHF. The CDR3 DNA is TGTGCCAGCAGCTCAAACGTCAATAAAAGAGGCAATCAGCCCCAGCATTTT.

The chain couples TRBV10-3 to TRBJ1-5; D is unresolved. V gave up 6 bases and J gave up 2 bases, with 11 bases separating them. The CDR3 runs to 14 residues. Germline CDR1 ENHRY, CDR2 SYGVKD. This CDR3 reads CAIRGMRGNQPQHF. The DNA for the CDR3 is TGTGCCATCAGGGGGATGAGGGGCAATCAGCCCCAGCATTTT.

CDR3 nucleotide sequence: TGTGCCAGCAGTCCCTCTGGGCGGGTTAATGAAAAACTGTTTTTT. As protein: CASSPSGRVNEKLFF. This chain joins TRBV28 and TRBJ1-4; no definite D call. Trimming shortened V by 5 bases and J by 4 bases, and 14 bases separated the two germline ends. The CDR3 extends over 15 amino acids. CDR1 is MDHEN and CDR2 is SYDVKM in the germline V gene. The whole variable domain, remainder taken from reference TRBV28 and TRBJ1-4, is DVKVTQSSRYLVKRTGEKVFLECVQDMDHENMFWYRQDPGLGLRLIYFSYDVKMKEKGDIPEGYSVSREKKERFSLILESASTNQTSMYLCASSPSGRVNEKLFFGSGTQLSVL.

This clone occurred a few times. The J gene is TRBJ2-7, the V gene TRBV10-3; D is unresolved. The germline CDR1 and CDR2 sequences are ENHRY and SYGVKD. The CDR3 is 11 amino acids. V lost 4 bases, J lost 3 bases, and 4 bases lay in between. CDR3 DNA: TGTGCCATCAGTGGCGGCTACGAGCAGTACTTC. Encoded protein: CAISGGYEQYF.

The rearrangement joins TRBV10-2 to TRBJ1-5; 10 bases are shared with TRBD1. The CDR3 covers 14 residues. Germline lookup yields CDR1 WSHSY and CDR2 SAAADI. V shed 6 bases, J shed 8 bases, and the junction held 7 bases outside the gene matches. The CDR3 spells CASRSTGGVEPQHF. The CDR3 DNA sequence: TGCGCCAGCAGATCGACAGGGGGCGTGGAGCCCCAGCATTTT.

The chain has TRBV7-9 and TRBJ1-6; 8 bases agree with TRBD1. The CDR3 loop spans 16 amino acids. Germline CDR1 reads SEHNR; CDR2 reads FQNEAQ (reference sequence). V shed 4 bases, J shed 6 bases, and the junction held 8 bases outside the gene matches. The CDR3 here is CASSSRTGLVNSPLHF. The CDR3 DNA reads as TGTGCCAGCAGCTCCCGGACAGGGCTAGTTAATTCACCCCTCCACTTT.

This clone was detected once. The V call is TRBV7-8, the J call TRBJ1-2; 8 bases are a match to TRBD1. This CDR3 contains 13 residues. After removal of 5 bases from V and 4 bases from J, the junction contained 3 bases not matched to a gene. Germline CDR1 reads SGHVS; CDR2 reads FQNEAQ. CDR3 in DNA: TGTGCCAGCAGCCCAGGGACAGGCTATGGCTACACCTTC. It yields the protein CASSPGTGYGYTF.

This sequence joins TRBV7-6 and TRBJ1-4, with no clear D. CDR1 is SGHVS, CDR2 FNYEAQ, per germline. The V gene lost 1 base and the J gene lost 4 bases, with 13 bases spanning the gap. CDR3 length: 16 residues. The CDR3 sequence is CASSLEGVVGNEKLFF. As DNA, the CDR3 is TGTGCCAGCAGCTTAGAGGGAGTTGTGGGTAATGAAAAACTGTTTTTT. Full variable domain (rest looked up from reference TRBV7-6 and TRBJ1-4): GAGVSQSPRYKVTKRGQDVALRCDPISGHVSLYWYRQALGQGPEFLTYFNYEAQQDKSGLPNDRFSAERPEGSISTLTIQRTEQRDSAMYRCASSLEGVVGNEKLFFGSGTQLSVL.

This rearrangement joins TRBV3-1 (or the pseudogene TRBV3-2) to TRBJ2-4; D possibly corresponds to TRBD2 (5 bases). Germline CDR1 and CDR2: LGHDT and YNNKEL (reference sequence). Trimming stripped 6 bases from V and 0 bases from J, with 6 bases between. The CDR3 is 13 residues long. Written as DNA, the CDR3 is TGTGCCAGCAGAGAGGGAGCCAAAAACATTCAGTACTTC. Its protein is CASREGAKNIQYF.

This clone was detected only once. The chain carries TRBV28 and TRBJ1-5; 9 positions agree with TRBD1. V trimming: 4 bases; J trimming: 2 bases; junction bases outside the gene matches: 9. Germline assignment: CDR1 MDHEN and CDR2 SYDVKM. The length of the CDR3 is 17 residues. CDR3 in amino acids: CASSSYTGGDGNQPQHF. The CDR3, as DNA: TGTGCCAGCAGTTCGTACACAGGGGGCGACGGCAATCAGCCCCAGCATTTT.

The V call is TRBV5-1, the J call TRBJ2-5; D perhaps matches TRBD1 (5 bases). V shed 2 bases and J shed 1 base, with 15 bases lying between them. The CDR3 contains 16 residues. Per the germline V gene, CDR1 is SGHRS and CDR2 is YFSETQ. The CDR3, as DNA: TGCGCCAGCAGCTTAGGGGCCCAGGCCCTCCAAGAGACCCAGTACTTC. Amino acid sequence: CASSLGAQALQETQYF.

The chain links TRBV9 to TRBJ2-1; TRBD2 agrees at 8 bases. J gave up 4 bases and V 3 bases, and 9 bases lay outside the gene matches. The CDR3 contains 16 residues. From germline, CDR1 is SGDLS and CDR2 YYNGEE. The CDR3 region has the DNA TGTGCCAGCAGCGCTCGCTCGGGGGGGCTTTACAATGAGCAGTTCTTC. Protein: CASSARSGGLYNEQFF.

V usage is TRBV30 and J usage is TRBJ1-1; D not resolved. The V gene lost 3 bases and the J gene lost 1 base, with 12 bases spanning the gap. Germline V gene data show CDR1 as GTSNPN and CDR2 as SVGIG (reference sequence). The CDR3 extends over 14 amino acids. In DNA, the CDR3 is TGTGCCTGGAGCCTACATTCAGGGAACACTGAAGCTTTCTTT. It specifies CAWSLHSGNTEAFF.

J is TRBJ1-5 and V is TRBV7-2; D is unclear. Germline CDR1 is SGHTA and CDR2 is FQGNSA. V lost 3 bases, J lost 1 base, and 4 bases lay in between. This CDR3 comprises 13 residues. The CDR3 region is CASSFQSNQPQHF. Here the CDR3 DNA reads TGTGCCAGCAGCTTCCAGAGCAATCAGCCCCAGCATTTT.